This paragraph reports one T cell receptor beta chain. This entry is derived from a study of blood T cell repertoires in COVID-19. There are 17 residues in the CDR3. Trimming took off 0 bases at V and 0 bases at J, with 12 bases between the two ends. The germline gives CDR1 LNHNV, CDR2 YYDKDF (reference sequence). Generated by immunoSEQ multiplex PCR, the TCRdb table keeps only in-frame clones and is missing some. Here the sample spans roughly 190,000 clones, 88% being singletons. The sample was peripheral blood. V and J are TRBV15 and TRBJ1-3, with unresolved D. This sequence originates from a man aged 40-55 years with active or convalescent COVID-19. CDR3 bases: TGTGCCACCAGCAGAGATCGGGGAGGCCTCTCTGGAAACACCATATATTTT. Translated, it gives CATSRDRGGLSGNTIYF.